This T cell receptor beta chain came from a study of shared clonotypes between healthy human individuals. Study-wide points: Shared clonotypes across all four donors exceeded non-shared ones in generation probability.

CD4+ cells were split into CD45RA+ naive and CD45RA-negative memory subsets. In the case of this clone: Its antigen is as yet unknown.

Data came from immunoSEQ multiplex PCR; TCRdb stores just in-frame clones and leaves some out. The sample lists millions of clones, approximately 95% occurring once. V was clipped by 5 bases and J by 7 bases; unmatched bases: 8. From germline, CDR1 is SSHAT and CDR2 FNYEAQ (reference sequence). The CDR3 has 15 amino acids. The source material was naive CD4+ T cells from PBMCs. Documented subset: CD45RA+ positively selected. The source of this sequence is a man aged 18-30 years in good health. Some clones in this sample may be carry-over from other donors' samples. The chain combines TRBV7-7 with TRBJ2-1; 10 bases align to TRBD2. CDR3 loop: CASSRGLAEGNEQFF. The CDR3 coding sequence is TGTGCCAGCAGCCGCGGACTAGCGGAGGGGAATGAGCAGTTCTTC.